The 27 T cell receptor beta chains below all came from one sample that was sequenced in a study of cytomegalovirus exposure and HLA in healthy donors. Using immunoSEQ multiplex PCR, the repertoire was profiled, and TCRdb retains in-frame clones only, with some absent. The sample carries tens of thousands of clones, 85% to 95% recorded once. Sequenced material: PBMCs. The source of these receptors is a woman younger than 35 in good health and CMV-seropositive.

This clone was seen only once. The rearrangement uses TRBV28 and TRBJ2-5, with TRBD1 identical over 10 bases. The CDR3 has 15 residues. V shed 4 bases, J shed 2 bases, and the junction held 4 bases outside the gene matches. Germline CDR1 and CDR2: MDHEN and SYDVKM. CDR3 bases: TGTGCCAGCAGTTGGACAGGGGGTAAACAAGAGACCCAGTACTTC. This gives the protein CASSWTGGKQETQYF.

The chain joins TRBV10-3 to TRBJ1-2; possible D gene TRBD1, 6 bases. Trimming removed 2 bases at V and 3 bases at J, with 19 bases between. This CDR3 is built from 17 residues. Germline CDR1 reads ENHRY; CDR2 reads SYGVKD. The CDR3 reads CAISEPGRGTRYYGYTF. For the CDR3, the DNA is TGTGCCATCAGTGAGCCGGGGAGGGGGACGAGATACTATGGCTACACCTTC.

The chain combines TRBV4-2 with TRBJ2-3; unclear D gene. The CDR3 has 16 residues. Deletions cut 0 bases from V and 6 bases from J, with 16 bases between. Germline assignment: CDR1 LGHNA and CDR2 YNFKEQ. CDR3 sequence: CASSQDQRGGFDTQYF. The CDR3 DNA sequence: TGTGCCAGCAGCCAAGACCAAAGAGGCGGTTTTGATACGCAGTATTTT.

This rearrangement joins TRBV6-1 to TRBJ1-2; TRBD1 aligns across 10 bases. The CDR3 has 14 amino acids. Looked up from germline, CDR1 is MNHNS and CDR2 is SASEGT. J lost 7 bases, V lost 7 bases, and 9 bases had no gene match. The CDR3 bases are TGTGCCAGCACCACGACAGGGGGCGCGGGTGGCTACACCTTC. Amino acids: CASTTTGGAGGYTF.

This rearrangement joins TRBV18 to TRBJ2-1, with D perhaps TRBD2 (6 bases). Trimming pared 7 bases from V and 6 bases from J, leaving 25 bases between. Per germline, CDR1 KGHSH and CDR2 LQKENI. The CDR3 loop spans 17 amino acids. The CDR3 sequence: CASYQSRKGRMGNEQFF. The DNA for the CDR3 is TGTGCCAGCTACCAGTCTAGGAAGGGGAGGATGGGCAATGAGCAGTTCTTC. Filled out from reference TRBV18 and TRBJ2-1, the complete variable domain reads NAGVMQNPRHLVRRRGQEARLRCSPMKGHSHVYWYRQLPEEGLKFMVYLQKENIIDESGMPKERFSAEFPKEGPSILRIQQVVRGDSAAYFCASYQSRKGRMGNEQFFGPGTRLTVL.

The chain couples TRBV5-4 to TRBJ1-3; TRBD1 is a possible D gene (5 bases). The CDR3 extends over 18 amino acids. Trimming removed 3 bases from V and 0 bases from J, with 19 bases in between. The germline CDR1 and CDR2 sequences are SGHNT and YYREEE (reference sequence). The CDR3 sequence: CASSSYSDSLGSGNTIYF. As DNA, the CDR3 is TGTGCCAGCAGCTCCTACAGCGACAGCTTAGGCTCTGGAAACACCATATATTTT.

V is TRBV6-1 and J is TRBJ1-1, with 7 nucleotides matching TRBD1. Germline trimming cut 0 bases from V and 0 bases from J; bases unmatched to any gene: 7. CDR3 length equals 17 residues. CDR1 is MNHNS, CDR2 SASEGT, per germline. The CDR3 DNA is TGTGCCAGCAGTGAAGCGGGACAGATCCTTATGAACACTGAAGCTTTCTTT. Protein sequence: CASSEAGQILMNTEAFF.

The chain employs TRBV6-1 and TRBJ1-2, with a tentative D call TRBD1 (5 bases). V was pared by 1 base and J by 7 bases, with 10 bases between. This CDR3 is built from 13 residues. Germline V gives CDR1 MNHNS, CDR2 SASEGT. The CDR3 is CASSEVGGAGYTF. CDR3 in DNA: TGTGCCAGCAGTGAAGTAGGAGGGGCTGGCTACACCTTC.

This clone was recorded once. The chain joins TRBV19 to TRBJ2-3; 7 bases agree with TRBD2. Germline V gene lookup returns CDR1 LNHDA and CDR2 SQIVND (reference sequence). The CDR3 is made up of 14 amino acids. Trimming cost V 5 bases and J 2 bases; bases outside gene matches: 4. CDR3 amino acids: CASSEGTNTDTQYF. The DNA for the CDR3 is TGTGCCAGTAGTGAGGGGACTAACACAGATACGCAGTATTTT.

The CDR3 is CASSPIRTSGGYTDTQYF. The DNA for the CDR3 is TGTGCCAGCTCACCCATAAGGACTAGCGGGGGATACACAGATACGCAGTATTTT. This chain joins TRBV18 and TRBJ2-3; 13 bases fit TRBD2. Germline V CDR1 and CDR2: KGHSH, LQKENI. After removal of 3 bases from V and 2 bases from J, the junction contained 8 bases not matched to a gene. The CDR3 has 18 amino acids. Full variable domain (outside the CDR3, taken from reference TRBV18 and TRBJ2-3): NAGVMQNPRHLVRRRGQEARLRCSPMKGHSHVYWYRQLPEEGLKFMVYLQKENIIDESGMPKERFSAEFPKEGPSILRIQQVVRGDSAAYFCASSPIRTSGGYTDTQYFGPGTRLTVL.

The genes are TRBV15 and TRBJ2-7, with 8 bases identical to TRBD2. The CDR3 loop spans 15 amino acids. V lost 2 bases, J lost 4 bases, and 7 bases stayed unmatched. CDR1 is LNHNV, CDR2 YYDKDF, per germline (reference sequence). The CDR3 DNA reads TGTGCCACCAGCAGATTTAGTAGCGGGATTTACGAGCAGTACTTC. Its protein product is CATSRFSSGIYEQYF.

This chain links TRBV2 with TRBJ2-3, with a tentative D call TRBD1 (6 bases). Germline V gives CDR1 SNHLY, CDR2 FYNNEI. V gave up 5 bases and J gave up 0 bases, with 15 bases separating them. The CDR3 covers 16 residues. DNA of the CDR3: TGTGCCAGCAGTAAAGACCAACAGGGTAGCACAGATACGCAGTATTTT. Encoded protein: CASSKDQQGSTDTQYF. Full variable domain (outside the CDR3, taken from reference TRBV2 and TRBJ2-3): EPEVTQTPSHQVTQMGQEVILRCVPISNHLYFYWYRQILGQKVEFLVSFYNNEISEKSEIFDDQFSVERPDGSNFTLKIRSTKLEDSAMYFCASSKDQQGSTDTQYFGPGTRLTVL.

The chain is built from TRBV21-1 and TRBJ2-3; whether TRBD1, the table's D call, matches the DNA was not checked. TRBV21-1 is a documented pseudogene. The CDR3 is made up of 18 amino acids. Here the CDR3 reads CASSALDPGQGNTDTQYF. The CDR3 DNA reads as TGTGCCAGCAGCGCGCTGGACCCGGGACAGGGGAACACAGATACGCAGTATTTT.

The chain uses TRBV29-1 and TRBJ1-2; TRBD1 matches 8 bases. The CDR3 extends over 16 amino acids. The J segment lost 4 bases and the V segment lost 0 bases, leaving 10 bases of the junction unmatched. Germline-derived CDR1 and CDR2 are SQVTM and ANQGSEA. The CDR3 region has the DNA TGCAGCGTTGAAGATCATGGTGACAGGGGCGCCTATGGCTACACCTTC. It is translated as CSVEDHGDRGAYGYTF.

The chain carries TRBV5-1 and TRBJ1-2, with 8 positions matching TRBD1. Germline values: CDR1 SGHRS, CDR2 YFSETQ. Trimming at V came to 9 bases and at J to 3 bases, leaving 7 bases not matched to a gene. The CDR3 contains 13 residues. The DNA of the CDR3 is TGCGCCACCGCACAGGGGGATGACTATGGCTACACCTTC. Its protein is CATAQGDDYGYTF.

The rearrangement links TRBV4-1 to TRBJ2-7; 8 positions match TRBD2. This CDR3 is built from 17 residues. Germline V gene sequence: CDR1 MGHRA, CDR2 YSYEKL. Germline trimming cut 2 bases from V and 6 bases from J; bases unmatched to any gene: 15. CDR3 loop: CASSQPSGAGGISEQYF. The CDR3 DNA reads as TGCGCCAGCAGCCAACCTTCGGGGGCGGGGGGTATCTCCGAGCAGTACTTC.

The chain recombines TRBV6-1 with TRBJ1-2; 7 bases are shared with TRBD1. The germline V gene encodes CDR1 MNHNS and CDR2 SASEGT. The CDR3 runs 15 residues. V dropped 7 bases and J dropped 3; count of bases not matched to a gene: 11. The DNA of the CDR3 is TGTGCCAGCACTGAGGGACAGATTGATCACTATGGCTACACCTTC. It yields the protein CASTEGQIDHYGYTF.

This chain links TRBV5-4 with TRBJ1-2; D may be TRBD1 (6 bases). V was trimmed by 1 base and J by 6 bases, leaving 13 bases between them. Germline CDR1 and CDR2: SGHNT and YYREEE (reference sequence). The CDR3 runs to 14 residues. The CDR3 reads CASSLPRGGDGYTF. The CDR3 DNA sequence: TGTGCCAGCAGCTTGCCGAGGGGGGGCGATGGCTACACCTTC.

The rearrangement joins TRBV2 to TRBJ2-5, with 8 bases fitting TRBD2. Germline trimming cut 8 bases from V and 2 bases from J; bases unmatched to any gene: 16. This CDR3 region has 17 residues. CDR1 and CDR2 from the germline V gene are SNHLY and FYNNEI. CDR3 nucleotides: TGTGCCAGCCTTGAAGGTTGGCGGGGGGCCTTTCAAGAGACCCAGTACTTC. Translated: CASLEGWRGAFQETQYF. The full variable domain, with the rest looked up from reference TRBV2 and TRBJ2-5, is EPEVTQTPSHQVTQMGQEVILRCVPISNHLYFYWYRQILGQKVEFLVSFYNNEISEKSEIFDDQFSVERPDGSNFTLKIRSTKLEDSAMYFCASLEGWRGAFQETQYFGPGTRLLVL.

The gene calls are TRBV5-1 and TRBJ2-3, with 9 bases lining up with TRBD2. There are 15 residues in the CDR3. The germline V gene encodes CDR1 SGHRS and CDR2 YFSETQ. V shed 4 bases and J 3 bases; nucleotides not matched to a gene: 6. The CDR3 DNA reads as TGCGCCAGCAGCGCTGCGGGGGGGACTACAGATACGCAGTATTTT. Translation: CASSAAGGTTDTQYF.

This rearrangement joins TRBV5-1 to TRBJ1-2, with D perhaps matching TRBD1 (5 bases). Germline V gene sequence: CDR1 SGHRS, CDR2 YFSETQ. V was pared by 0 bases and J by 8 bases, with 11 bases between. This CDR3 comprises 13 residues. The CDR3 loop reads CASSLVGGKGYTF. CDR3 DNA sequence: TGCGCCAGCAGCTTGGTCGGGGGGAAGGGCTACACCTTC.

This clone has only one observation. The chain links TRBV27 to TRBJ1-1, with a tentative D call TRBD1 (6 bases). The germline CDR1 and CDR2 sequences are MNHEY and SMNVEV (reference sequence). V lost 0 bases to trimming and J lost 10 bases, with 15 bases between them. The length of the CDR3 is 14 residues. The CDR3 sequence: CASSLSSQGQGAFF. The CDR3 region has the DNA TGTGCCAGCAGTTTATCGAGTCAGGGGCAGGGAGCTTTCTTT.

The V and J genes are TRBV27 and TRBJ1-2; 10 bases fit TRBD1. V lost 5 bases and J lost 7; bases outside the gene matches: 7. There are 14 residues in the CDR3. CDR1 and CDR2 from the germline V gene are MNHEY and SMNVEV (reference sequence). The CDR3 DNA sequence: TGTGCCAGCAGTCCAGTCGGACAGGGGGGTGGCTACACCTTC. Its protein is CASSPVGQGGGYTF.

The V and J genes are TRBV10-3 and TRBJ2-1; D remains unclear. The CDR3 has 12 amino acids. Germline CDR1 and CDR2: ENHRY and SYGVKD. Between the trimmed V and J ends, which lost 6 bases and 2 bases, there was a span of 5 bases. The CDR3 DNA sequence: TGTGCCATCAGAGCTGCCTACAATGAGCAGTTCTTC. It specifies CAIRAAYNEQFF.

The chain recombines TRBV4-1 with TRBJ2-6, with TRBD2 as a possible D gene (7 bases). With 5 bases removed from V and 2 bases from J, the gap between germline ends came to 16 bases. This CDR3 is 17 amino acids long. Germline V lookup: CDR1 MGHRA, CDR2 YSYEKL. As DNA, the CDR3 is TGCGCCAGCAGCGGTGGACGGGGGGCGACTGGGGCCAACGTCCTGACTTTC. It codes for CASSGGRGATGANVLTF.

V and J are TRBV7-2 and TRBJ2-5, with 14 bases matching TRBD2. The CDR3 has 16 amino acids. Germline values: CDR1 SGHTA, CDR2 FQGNSA. The V and J ends lost 5 bases and 5 bases, in that order; junction bases with no gene match: 7. Here the CDR3 reads CASSGRLAGGRETQYF. For the CDR3, the DNA is TGTGCCAGCAGCGGGCGACTAGCGGGAGGGAGGGAGACCCAGTACTTC.

V is TRBV7-9 and J is TRBJ2-1; a possible D gene is TRBD2 (6 bases). Trimming took off 6 bases at V and 4 bases at J, with 19 bases between the two ends. This CDR3 is 16 amino acids long. From germline, CDR1 is SEHNR and CDR2 FQNEAQ (reference sequence). In nucleotides, the CDR3 is TGTGCCAGCAGGCCCCACACGGGAGAGCTGTACAATGAGCAGTTCTTC. Amino acids: CASRPHTGELYNEQFF.